The rows below give T cell receptor beta chains drawn from one sample of a study. Each CDR3 protein is one row after TCRdb ran MiXCR on the 5' RACE reads. The profile shows some 11,000 distinct CDR3 sequences, approximately 26% of them singletons. Sequencing used Tregs sorted from a lymph node. All receptors derive from a female donor with breast cancer. CDR3s include the opening cysteine and the closing phenylalanine or tryptophan. The D gene is left open where the match is weak. The size entry is marked missing in some rows and otherwise reads once, few, many or a size class.

clone size	J gene	V gene	D gene	CDR3 protein	CDR3 DNA
many	TRBJ2-1	TRBV5-1	NA	CASSLASGFSYNEQFF	TGCGCCAGCAGCTTGGCGAGCGGGTTCTCCTACAATGAGCAGTTCTTC
NA	TRBJ2-2	TRBV14	NA	CASSHPLGITGELFF	TGTGCCAGCAGCCACCCACTAGGAATCACCGGGGAGCTGTTTTTT
NA	TRBJ2-2	TRBV20-1	TRBD2	CSARSSGRADGELFF	TGCAGTGCTAGATCGAGCGGGAGGGCGGACGGGGAGCTGTTTTTT
NA	TRBJ1-2	TRBV4-1	NA	CASSPDRGYSYTF	TGCGCCAGCAGCCCTGATCGGGGGTATAGCTACACCTTC
medium-sized	TRBJ2-7	TRBV9	NA	CASSVDVGPSYEQYF	TGTGCCAGCAGCGTAGACGTTGGCCCCTCCTACGAGCAGTACTTC
NA	TRBJ2-2	TRBV11-2	NA	CASSLVRSAGELFF	TGTGCCAGCAGCTTAGTTAGATCCGCCGGGGAGCTGTTTTTT
medium-sized	TRBJ1-4	TRBV6-1	NA	CASRRIGTNEKLFF	TGTGCCAGCAGACGAATAGGCACTAATGAAAAACTGTTTTTT
NA	TRBJ2-1	TRBV20-1	TRBD2	CSARRITSGRAGANEQFF	TGCAGTGCTAGGCGGATTACTAGCGGGAGGGCCGGGGCCAATGAGCAGTTCTTC
few	TRBJ1-1	TRBV7-9	NA	CAGSYFWDWGVVTEAFF	TGTGCCGGCAGCTACTTCTGGGACTGGGGGGTGGTCACTGAAGCTTTCTTT
medium-sized	TRBJ2-1	TRBV20-1	TRBD2	CSAPTRGREYNEQFF	TGCAGTGCGCCAACCCGCGGGAGGGAGTACAATGAGCAGTTCTTC
many	TRBJ1-4	TRBV12-3/TRBV12-4	NA	CASSFSQGGNEKLFF	TGTGCCAGCAGCTTTAGTCAGGGCGGGAATGAAAAACTGTTTTTT
medium-sized	TRBJ1-5	TRBV9	NA	CASSVDGSNQPQHF	TGTGCCAGCAGCGTAGATGGTAGCAATCAGCCCCAGCATTTT
many	TRBJ1-1	TRBV12-3/TRBV12-4	NA	CASSAGWVGGNTEAFF	TGTGCCAGCAGCGCAGGTTGGGTAGGGGGGAACACTGAAGCTTTCTTT
few	TRBJ2-5	TRBV28	NA	CASSLTRGGLTQYF	TGTGCCAGCAGTTTGACCAGGGGGGGGCTTACCCAGTACTTC
many	TRBJ1-2	TRBV25-1	TRBD1	CASSPQGAGYTF	TGTGCCAGCAGTCCCCAGGGGGCCGGCTACACCTTC
NA	TRBJ2-3	TRBV5-1	NA	CASNLASSTDTQYF	TGCGCCAGCAACTTGGCCTCTAGCACAGATACGCAGTACTTT